One and the same sample provided the 13 T cell receptor beta chains below, sequenced in a study of cytomegalovirus exposure and HLA in healthy donors. Researchers ran the PCR with 60 Vbeta and 13 Jbeta primers. Measured with immunoSEQ multiplex PCR; TCRdb has only the in-frame clones, and not every one. Of over 130,000 clones in the sample, approximately 80% are singletons; the top ten hold 1.5% to 2%. The sequencing input was PBMCs. These receptors all come from a man in his forties in good health and CMV-seronegative.

This chain uses TRBV4-1 with TRBJ2-7; 10 positions match TRBD1. The germline CDR1 and CDR2 sequences are MGHRA and YSYEKL. This CDR3 contains 17 residues. J was trimmed by 2 bases and V by 0 bases; bases with no gene match: 7. The CDR3 DNA is TGCGCCAGCAGCCAAGATGTAGAGACAGGGGGCGCCTACGAGCAGTACTTC. It specifies CASSQDVETGGAYEQYF.

In nucleotides, the CDR3 is TGTGCCAGCAGTCGGGGGGAGGTAGATACGCAGTATTTT. It translates to CASSRGEVDTQYF. This chain uses TRBV5-6 with TRBJ2-3, with 7 bases lining up with TRBD2. The V gene end was trimmed by 5 bases and the J gene end by 5 bases; junction bases not matched to a gene: 5. From germline, CDR1 is SGHDT and CDR2 YYEEEE. The CDR3 totals 13 residues.

This clone was detected only a few times. The chain joins TRBV6-5 to TRBJ1-2, with 7 bases fitting TRBD1. From germline, CDR1 is MNHEY and CDR2 SVGAGI. V gave up 6 bases and J gave up 6 bases; unmatched junction bases: 10. The length of the CDR3 is 14 residues. The CDR3 sequence is CASSPPTGIDGYTF. Written as DNA, the CDR3 is TGTGCCAGCAGCCCCCCGACAGGGATTGATGGCTACACCTTC.

The gene calls are TRBV27 and TRBJ2-7, with D unresolved. CDR3 length: 13 amino acids. CDR1 is MNHEY, CDR2 SMNVEV, per germline (reference sequence). Trimming stripped 4 bases from V and 3 bases from J, with 10 bases between. The CDR3 DNA sequence: TGTGCCAGCAGTTCCCTAAGTAACTACGAGCAGTACTTC. Protein sequence: CASSSLSNYEQYF.

The genes are TRBV18 and TRBJ2-7; 9 nucleotides align to TRBD2. The CDR3 is made up of 16 amino acids. Germline V gives CDR1 KGHSH, CDR2 LQKENI. The J segment lost 5 bases and the V segment lost 3 bases, leaving 11 bases of the junction unmatched. The CDR3 loop is CASSPGTGLAPNEQYF. The CDR3 bases are TGTGCCAGCTCACCCGGTACGGGACTAGCACCGAACGAGCAGTACTTC.

Comment on this clone: A read error may account for a junction end that differs from germline. The V call is TRBV29-1, the J call TRBJ2-1; no definite D call. The CDR3 covers 15 residues. Per germline, CDR1 SQVTM and CDR2 ANQGSEA. The CDR3 sequence is CSVERRTNSYNKQFF. Here the CDR3 DNA reads TGCAGCGTTGAGAGGAGAACAAACTCCTACAATAAGCAGTTCTTC.

The chain employs TRBV7-7 and TRBJ2-1; TRBD2 agrees at 7 bases. Germline trimming cut 1 base from V and 3 bases from J; bases unmatched to any gene: 0. CDR1 is SSHAT, CDR2 FNYEAQ, per germline (reference sequence). CDR3 size: 14 residues. CDR3 DNA sequence: TGTGCCAGCAGCTTAGGGACTAGCTACAATGAGCAGTTCTTC. Translation: CASSLGTSYNEQFF.

A few counts support this clone. V is TRBV7-9 and J is TRBJ2-7, with 7 bases lining up with TRBD1. V trimming: 4 bases; J trimming: 0 bases; junction bases outside the gene matches: 6. This CDR3 comprises 15 residues. Germline V gives CDR1 SEHNR, CDR2 FQNEAQ (reference sequence). CDR3 loop: CASSSDRSRSYEQYF. In DNA form, the CDR3 reads TGTGCCAGCAGCTCGGACAGGTCCCGCTCCTACGAGCAGTACTTC.

The rearrangement uses TRBV10-3 and TRBJ2-7; TRBD2 matches 15 bases. The CDR3 runs to 14 residues. J was trimmed by 5 bases and V by 8 bases; bases with no gene match: 4. Germline V gives CDR1 ENHRY, CDR2 SYGVKD. Here the CDR3 DNA reads TGTGCCATCCGGACTAGCGGGAGGGTGGACGAGCAGTACTTC. This sequence encodes CAIRTSGRVDEQYF.

This chain connects TRBV11-2 to TRBJ2-7, with TRBD2 identical over 8 bases. V lost 4 bases, J lost 2 bases, and 13 bases stayed unmatched. Germline V lookup: CDR1 SGHAT, CDR2 FQNNGV. CDR3 length: 17 residues. CDR3 coding DNA: TGTGCCAGCAGCTCCGGGGGGGATCGGGGTTGGGCCTACGAGCAGTACTTC. Translated: CASSSGGDRGWAYEQYF.

This sequence joins TRBV7-9 and TRBJ2-3; 9 bases align to TRBD2. V was pared by 7 bases and J by 4 bases, with 9 bases of the junction left unmatched. Germline values: CDR1 SEHNR, CDR2 FQNEAQ (reference sequence). The CDR3 sequence is 15 residues long. The CDR3 sequence: CASTKGLAGPDTQYF. The CDR3 coding sequence is TGTGCCAGCACCAAGGGGCTAGCGGGACCAGATACGCAGTATTTT.

This CDR3 is CASSPRAAGEPQHF. Written as DNA, the CDR3 is TGTGCCAGCTCACCACGCGCGGCCGGGGAGCCCCAGCATTTT. The chain links TRBV18 to TRBJ1-5; D uncertain. The CDR3 extends over 14 amino acids. V was trimmed by 1 base and J by 8 bases, leaving 12 bases between them. The germline V gene encodes CDR1 KGHSH and CDR2 LQKENI.

The rearrangement links TRBV9 to TRBJ2-3; possibly TRBD2 for D (5 bases). V lost 4 bases and J 8 bases, leaving 17 bases between the germline ends. The CDR3 length is 14 residues. Germline lookup yields CDR1 SGDLS and CDR2 YYNGEE. CDR3 in DNA: TGTGCCAGCAGCCCGACGGTTGGTAGCGCTACGCAGTATTTT. Translated: CASSPTVGSATQYF.